This TCR beta chain came from a study of identical twins. TCRdb recomputed calls from the 5' RACE reads with MiXCR, one row per CDR3 protein. Of 450,000 or so distinct CDR3 sequences listed, more than 13% are singletons. The germline gives CDR1 SGHRS, CDR2 YFSETQ. The CDR3 runs 14 residues. Trimming took 3 bases from V and 6 from J; bases not matched to a gene: 3. These same records also appear under a second study, on yellow fever vaccine responses in identical twins.

The V call is TRBV5-1, the J call TRBJ2-2; 9 bases match TRBD1. The specimen sequenced was CD4+ T cells sorted from blood. The sequence was collected from a woman younger than 35 in good health. The CDR3 DNA reads as TGCGCCAGCAGCTCACAGGGGGCCTCCGGGGAGCTGTTTTTT. This gives the protein CASSSQGASGELFF.